The source of this T cell receptor (beta chain) is a study of shared clonotypes between healthy human individuals (dated by TCRdb to 2019 to 2021). Concerning the study at large: The cohort comprised a couple of women and a few men aged 18 to 49 years. For each donor, three plates each were used for CD4 naive and CD4 memory, two plates were used for CD8 naive, and one plate was used for CD8 memory. Blood TCR repertoires of several healthy adults were deeply sequenced to estimate repertoire size and the extent of clonotype sharing between individuals. Libraries were prepared and TCR repertoires were sequenced by different laboratories using diverse techniques, in order to increase sequencing depth and limit assay-specific biases. Leukapheresis yielded between about 0.94 and 9.5 billion PBMCs per donor.

Using the deep immunoSEQ assay, multiplex PCR amplified TCR CDR3 regions from genomic DNA. Genomic DNA extracted from each cell subset was distributed evenly over all wells of several immunoSEQ 96-well plates, and each plate served as one replicate. Each replicate PCR for sorted subsets received around 200 ng genomic DNA, equal to 30,000 or so T cell genomes. Purified libraries were quantified with a Qubit 3.0 fluorometer, sized on a Bioanalyzer 2100, and re-quantified with the KAPA Library Quantification kit. Every immunoSEQ 96-well plate was sequenced on a separate single-read 150-cycle Illumina NextSeq 550 flow cell. As for the original processing: Because only junctional sequences without quality scores were contained in the immunoSEQ output, filtering matching that applied to full-length reads could not be performed. To assign V/J genes and CDR3, sequences were annotated using PyIR, a Python wrapper for IgBLAST v1.9, with IMGT germline references. Reads were filtered out if the reads had weak V/J assignments (E-value above 1e-6), no CDR3, stop codons, out-of-frame junctions, or ambiguous translated residues. V3J clonotypes were defined as sequences sharing the same inferred V gene, J gene, and CDR3 amino acid sequence. To compute the percentage overlap between repertoires, the number of shared unique clonotypes was divided by the size of the smaller repertoire. Three approaches were used to assess repertoire richness: RTK rarefaction, the Chao1 estimator, and Recon v2.1 estimates of unobserved clonotypes. For all TCRbeta clonotypes obtained by the gDNA method from several donors, generation probabilities were computed with OLGA. Not all clones reach the TCRdb copy of this immuneACCESS table, which keeps in-frame sequences only. Checked studies attribute under half of the gap to unresolved V genes and leave the rest unexplained. Clone size and the V and J calls come from that table; the DNA yielded D and trimming. In this sample the table shows about 2.2 million clones, over 85% of which occur a single time. Jointly, the top ten make up around 1.7% of the sample.

Overall results and qualifications from the work: Incomplete sequencing was indicated by rarefaction of sorted-subset datasets, despite the large sequencing depth. Sharing across a few donors was observed for roughly 5.4% of naive CD4, less than 4% of naive CD8, 2.3% of memory CD4, and over 0.3% of memory CD8 clonotypes. Pairwise subsampling indicated that sequencing depth was expected to affect the degree of clonotype sharing among donors. Compared with non-shared clonotypes, the clonotypes found in all four sorted-subset donors had higher generation probabilities. Naive subsets generally had larger estimated clonotype richness than memory subsets did. The small number of donors limited the genetic and exposure-history diversity represented. Only blood was sampled, and tissue TCR repertoires likely differ from those in blood.

CD8 naive samples were CD45RO-negative cells positively selected for CCR7, giving a CD45RA+CCR7+ population that excluded TemRA cells. The donors were healthy, HIV-negative adults with no recently reported acute infections or vaccinations. Every donor was a Caucasian adult living in Nashville, Tennessee, USA. Blood was collected by leukapheresis, and PBMCs were isolated by Ficoll-Histopaque density gradient centrifugation and then cryopreserved in liquid nitrogen vapor phase. Analytical flow cytometry was used to check the purity and quantity of every magnetically sorted T cell population. From each sorted fraction, genomic DNA was isolated and quantified by UV absorbance on a Nanodrop 2000c. Note on this clone: Its cognate antigen has yet to be identified. No much larger clonotype is one base removed from it; base qualities were not supplied.

The source of this sequence is a man between 18 and 35 years old in good health. Some clones in this sample may be carry-over from other donors' samples. The sequenced sample was naive CD8+ T cells from PBMCs. The sample's cell subset or site label, decoded: CD45RA+CCR7+.

The base sequence is TGTGCCAGCAGCGTAGGACTAGCGAGAGCAGATACGCAGTATTTT. It translates as CASSVGLARADTQYF. This sequence uses TRBV9 and TRBJ2-3, with 8 bases matching TRBD2. Ends trimmed: V by 0 bases, J by 4 bases; bases unmatched to a gene: 4. Taken from the germline V gene, the CDR1 and CDR2 loops are SGDLS and YYNGEE. There are 15 amino acids in the CDR3, from cysteine to phenylalanine inclusive. The CDR3 DNA has 45 bases and is translated from base 1.